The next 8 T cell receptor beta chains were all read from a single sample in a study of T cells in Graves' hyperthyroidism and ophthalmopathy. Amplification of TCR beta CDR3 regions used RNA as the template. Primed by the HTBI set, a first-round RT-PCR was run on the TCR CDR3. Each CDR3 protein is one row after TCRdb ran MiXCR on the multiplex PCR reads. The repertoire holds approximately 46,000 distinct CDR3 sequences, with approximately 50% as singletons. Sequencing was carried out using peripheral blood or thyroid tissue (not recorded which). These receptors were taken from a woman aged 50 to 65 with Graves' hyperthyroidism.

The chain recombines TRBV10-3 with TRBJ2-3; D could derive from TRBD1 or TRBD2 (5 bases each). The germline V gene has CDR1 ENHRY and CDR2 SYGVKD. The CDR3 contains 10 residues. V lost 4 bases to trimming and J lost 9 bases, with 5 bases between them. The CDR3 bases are TGTGCCATCAGTGGGGGGACGCAGTATTTT. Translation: CAISGGTQYF.

In DNA form, the CDR3 reads TGTGCCAGCAGCCCCGGGGGACAGCAGAATTCACCCCTCCACTTT. As protein: CASSPGGQQNSPLHF. V and J are TRBV2 and TRBJ1-6; 7 nucleotides line up with TRBD1. With V trimmed by 6 bases and J by 7 bases, 9 bases remained unmatched. The V gene's germline CDR1 is SNHLY and CDR2 FYNNEI. The CDR3 covers 15 residues.

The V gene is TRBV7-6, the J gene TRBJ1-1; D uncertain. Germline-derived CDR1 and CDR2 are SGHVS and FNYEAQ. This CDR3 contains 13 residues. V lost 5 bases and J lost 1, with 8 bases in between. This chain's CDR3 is CASSSGPNTEAFF. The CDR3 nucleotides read TGTGCCAGCAGCAGCGGGCCGAACACTGAAGCTTTCTTT.

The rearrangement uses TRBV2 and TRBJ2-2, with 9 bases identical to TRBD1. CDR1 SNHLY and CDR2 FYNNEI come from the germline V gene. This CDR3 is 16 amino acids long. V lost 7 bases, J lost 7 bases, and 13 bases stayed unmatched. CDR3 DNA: TGTGCCAGCATTCTAGTCCCGGGACAGGGAAGCGGGGAGCTGTTTTTT. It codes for CASILVPGQGSGELFF.

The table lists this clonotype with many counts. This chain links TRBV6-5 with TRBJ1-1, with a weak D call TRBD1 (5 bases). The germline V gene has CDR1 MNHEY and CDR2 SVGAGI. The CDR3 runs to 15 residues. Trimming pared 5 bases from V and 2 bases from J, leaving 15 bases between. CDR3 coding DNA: TGTGCCAGCAGTAACGACAGATCGGTCAACACTGAAGCTTTCTTT. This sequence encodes CASSNDRSVNTEAFF.

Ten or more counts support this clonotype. CDR3 residues: CSARALGEANEKLFF. The CDR3 DNA is TGCAGTGCTAGAGCACTGGGGGAGGCTAATGAAAAACTGTTTTTT. The chain joins TRBV20-1 to TRBJ1-4; the D gene is possibly TRBD1 (5 bases). V lost 1 base and J 3 bases, leaving 12 bases between the germline ends. The V gene's germline CDR1 is DFQATT and CDR2 SNEGSKA (reference sequence). The length of the CDR3 is 15 residues.

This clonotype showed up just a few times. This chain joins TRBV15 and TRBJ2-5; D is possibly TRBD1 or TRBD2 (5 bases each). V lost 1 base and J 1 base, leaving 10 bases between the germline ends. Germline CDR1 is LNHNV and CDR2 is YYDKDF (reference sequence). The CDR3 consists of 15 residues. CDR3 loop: CATSRGGRPQETQYF. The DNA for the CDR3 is TGTGCCACCAGCAGAGGGGGGAGACCCCAAGAGACCCAGTACTTC.

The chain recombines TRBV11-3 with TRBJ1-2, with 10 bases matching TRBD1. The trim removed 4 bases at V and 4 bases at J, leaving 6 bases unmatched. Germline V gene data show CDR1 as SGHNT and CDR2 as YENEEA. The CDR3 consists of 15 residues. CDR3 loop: CASSSDRGVGYGYTF. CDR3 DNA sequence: TGTGCCAGCAGCTCGGACAGGGGGGTAGGCTATGGCTACACCTTC.